Given below is one TCR beta chain in context. The CDR3 regions of TCR beta were amplified from RNA transcripts. TCR CDR3 underwent first-round RT-PCR with the HTBI primer set. TCRdb called the multiplex PCR reads again in MiXCR, with one record for every CDR3 protein. The sample shows about 49,000 distinct CDR3 sequences, roughly half of them seen only once. No ophthalmopathy progression within 18 months constituted stable Graves' hyperthyroidism. This specimen comes from a study of T cells in Graves' hyperthyroidism and ophthalmopathy. The sample consisted of peripheral blood or thyroid tissue (not recorded which). The sequence was obtained from a man aged 18-30 years with Graves' hyperthyroidism.

In nucleotides, the CDR3 is TGTGCCAGCAGTACCCGGGACAGGGGGCCAGGGGCCAACGTCCTGACTTTC. Translated: CASSTRDRGPGANVLTF. This chain uses TRBV7-2 with TRBJ2-6; 12 positions match TRBD1. CDR1 is SGHTA and CDR2 is FQGNSA in the germline V gene. The length of the CDR3 is 17 residues. V was pared by 6 bases and J by 4 bases, with 7 bases of the junction left unmatched.